These 7 T cell receptor beta chains originate from one sample sequenced in a study of T cells in Graves' hyperthyroidism and ophthalmopathy. Amplification yielded TCR beta CDR3 regions, with RNA transcripts as the source. The primer set for the first-round RT-PCR of the TCR CDR3 was HTBI. TCRdb used MiXCR to reprocess the multiplex PCR reads, holding one entry per CDR3 protein. The repertoire includes 550,000 to 600,000 distinct CDR3 sequences, around 42% of them detected once, and 15% to 20% sits in the top ten. The sequenced sample consisted of peripheral blood or thyroid tissue (not recorded which). The source of these receptors is an adult woman with Graves' disease, either hyperthyroidism or ophthalmopathy (not recorded which).

Note on this clonotype: A much more abundant neighbour one base away suggests this may be a read error. The chain couples TRBV20-1 to TRBJ1-2, with D hard to call. CDR1 DFQATT and CDR2 SNEGSKA come from the germline V gene (reference sequence). With 3 bases removed from V and 2 bases from J, the gap between germline ends came to 13 bases. The CDR3 is 14 amino acids. CDR3 coding DNA: TGCAGTGCTAGTCGGGTACAATTAAACTATGGCTACACCTTC. Translated: CSASRVQLNYGYTF.

The sample holds many counts of this clonotype. The CDR3 region is CASRITGGRGYTF. DNA for the CDR3: TGCGCCAGCAGGATAACAGGGGGCCGCGGCTACACCTTC. The J gene is TRBJ1-2, the V gene TRBV4-1; 9 bases line up with TRBD1. This CDR3 has 13 residues. Germline V CDR1 and CDR2: MGHRA, YSYEKL. With 6 bases clipped from V and 8 bases from J, the junction kept 7 bases outside the gene matches.

In the case of this clonotype: One end of the junction fails to match germline, which may point to a read error. This rearrangement joins TRBV5-1 to TRBJ1-6; D may be TRBD1 (5 bases). The CDR3 is 14 residues long. Looked up from germline, CDR1 is SGHRS and CDR2 is YFSETQ. DNA of the CDR3: TGTGCCAGCAGCCTTGACAGTTACTATTCACCCCTCCACTTT. Protein sequence: CASSLDSYYSPLHF. The variable domain in full, completed from reference TRBV5-1 and TRBJ1-6, reads KAGVTQTPRYLIKTRGQQVTLSCSPISGHRSVSWYQQTPGQGLQFLFEYFSETQRNKGNFPGRFSGRQFSNSRSEMNVSTLELGDSALYLCASSLDSYYSPLHFGNGTRLTVT.

This clonotype was picked up many times. J is TRBJ2-5 and V is TRBV29-1, with no clear D. From germline, CDR1 is SQVTM and CDR2 ANQGSEA. The V gene lost 4 bases and the J gene lost 5 bases, with 11 bases spanning the gap. This CDR3 contains 12 residues. CDR3: CSVGGLGETQYF. The CDR3 nucleotides read TGCAGCGTTGGTGGCCTAGGGGAGACCCAGTACTTC.

The table lists this clonotype with many counts. The genes are TRBV7-8 and TRBJ1-1, with D possibly matching TRBD1 (6 bases). This CDR3 is 16 amino acids long. Trimming stripped 3 bases from V and 1 base from J, with 15 bases between. Germline values: CDR1 SGHVS, CDR2 FQNEAQ. CDR3 sequence (DNA): TGTGCCAGCAGCTTCCCGCGGGGGCGGGAGAACACTGAAGCTTTCTTT. Amino acid sequence: CASSFPRGRENTEAFF.

Only a few counts were recorded for this clonotype. The junction departs from germline at one end; a sequencing error may be responsible. J is TRBJ2-7 and V is TRBV7-2, with D tentatively TRBD2 (5 bases). CDR3 length: 15 residues. The germline CDR1 and CDR2 sequences are SGHTA and FQGNSA. The CDR3 DNA reads TGTGCCAGCAGCATAGCGAGCGGAAGCTCCTACGAGCAGTACTTC. As protein: CASSIASGSSYEQYF.

The rearrangement joins TRBV9 to TRBJ1-1; 10 nucleotides line up with TRBD1. The CDR3 length is 16 residues. The germline gives CDR1 SGDLS, CDR2 YYNGEE. J was trimmed by 1 base and V by 4 bases; bases with no gene match: 7. CDR3 sequence: CASSPGTGVRNTEAFF. In DNA, the CDR3 is TGTGCCAGCAGCCCGGGGACAGGGGTCCGGAACACTGAAGCTTTCTTT.